The text below deals with one T cell receptor beta chain. Its antigen is undetermined. The V end was cut by 3 bases, the J end by 8 bases, with 22 bases between. Germline CDR1 and CDR2: SNHLY and FYNNEI. This CDR3 contains 16 residues. Every subset had its genomic DNA shared out evenly among several immunoSEQ plates. Using immunoSEQ multiplex PCR, the repertoire was profiled, and TCRdb retains in-frame clones only, with some absent. The table records about 560,000 clones, about 80% of them present only once. This entry is derived from a study of shared clonotypes between healthy human individuals. General study findings and limits: Blood alone was sampled, and tissue repertoires likely differ.

The sequence was collected from a woman in her 40s in good health. Some clones in this sample may be carry-over from other donors' samples. Sequences were obtained from PBMCs. This chain links TRBV2 with TRBJ1-2; maybe TRBD1 (5 bases). The CDR3 loop reads CASSEGRLRRGEGYTF. CDR3 DNA sequence: TGTGCCAGCAGTGAGGGCCGCCTTCGGAGAGGGGAGGGCTACACCTTC.